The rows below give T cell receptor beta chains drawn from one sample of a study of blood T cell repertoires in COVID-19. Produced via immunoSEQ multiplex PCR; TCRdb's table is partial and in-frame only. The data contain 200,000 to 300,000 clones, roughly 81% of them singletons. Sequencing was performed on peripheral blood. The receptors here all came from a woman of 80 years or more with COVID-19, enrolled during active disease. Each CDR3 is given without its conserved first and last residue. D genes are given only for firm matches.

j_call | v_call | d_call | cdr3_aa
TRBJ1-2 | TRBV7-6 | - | ASSLTAGAVGYT
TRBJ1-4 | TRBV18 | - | ASSPAGNNEKLF
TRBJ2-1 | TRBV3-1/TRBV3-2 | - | ASSQGSLFGGAGSRASYNEQF
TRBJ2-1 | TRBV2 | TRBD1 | ASTGQAFNEQF
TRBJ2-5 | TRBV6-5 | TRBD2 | ASTGLPRQTQY
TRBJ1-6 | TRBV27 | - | ASRRPDLLNSPLH
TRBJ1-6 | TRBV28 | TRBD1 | ASSPTGEGNSPLH
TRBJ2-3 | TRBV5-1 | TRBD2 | ASKLVPSGLIDTQY
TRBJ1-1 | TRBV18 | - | ASSSLGFMNTEAF
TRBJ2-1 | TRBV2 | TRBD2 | ASRRTSGNYNEQF
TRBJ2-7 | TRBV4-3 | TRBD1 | ASSHETGVRYEQY
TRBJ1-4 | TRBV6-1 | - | ASSDYIRGTTNEKLF
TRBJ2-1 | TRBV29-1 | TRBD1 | SVGQESSYNEQF
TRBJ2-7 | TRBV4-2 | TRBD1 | ASSQEMLGTGQGYEQY
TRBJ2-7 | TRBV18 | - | ASSLDSLNYYEQY
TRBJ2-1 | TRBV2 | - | ASRAAGTYNEQF
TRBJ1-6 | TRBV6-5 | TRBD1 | ASTLDRGPSPLH
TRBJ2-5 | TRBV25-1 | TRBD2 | ASRGLAGLETQY
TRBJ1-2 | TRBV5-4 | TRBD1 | ASSSRQGVGYGYT
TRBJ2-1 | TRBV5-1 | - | ASSLDGLRDEQF
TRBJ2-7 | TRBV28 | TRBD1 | ASSWTGWSHEQY
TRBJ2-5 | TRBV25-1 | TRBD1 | ASRGTGPWETQY
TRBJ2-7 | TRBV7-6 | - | ASSLADTDSYEQY
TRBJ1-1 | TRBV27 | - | ASSVQGWGNTEAF
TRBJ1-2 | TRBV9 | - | ASSVGLSTSGGGYT
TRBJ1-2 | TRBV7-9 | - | ASSSSPGTSYT
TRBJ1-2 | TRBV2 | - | ASSDGIGGGYGYT
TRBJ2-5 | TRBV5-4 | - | ASSKGQGIGETQY
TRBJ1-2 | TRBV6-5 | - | ASSPTSGGHGYT
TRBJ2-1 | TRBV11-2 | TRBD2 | ASSLGGRAKNEQF